Only a few counts were recorded for the clone carrying this T cell receptor beta chain. Antigen unknown. The authors prepared the TCRbeta library with unique molecular identifiers. TCRdb reprocessed the PCR reads with MiXCR, giving one entry per CDR3 protein. The sample yields 450,000 to 550,000 distinct CDR3 sequences, about an eighth seen once. This sample is part of a study of T-cell reconstitution after alpha-beta-depleted transplantation in children. The CDR3 is 14 amino acids. CDR1 and CDR2 from the germline V gene are KGHDR and SFDVKD. Unmatched junction bases numbered 5, after V lost 3 bases and J lost 6 bases. Findings and caveats of the study: In patients about two months after transplant, alpha-beta T cells reportedly arose from several hundred expanded graft clones. Most T-cell counts and diversity one year after the transplant came from T cells that were newly produced. TCRbeta diversity was high at day 60 in some patients (a result of surviving recipient T cells and thymic progenitors).

The material was PBMCs, mostly from graft donor cells, obtained 180 days after TCRalphabeta/CD19-depleted stem cell transplant. This sequence was found in a female patient aged 2-15 years who had a stem cell transplant for aplastic anemia, so the T cells may come from the graft donor. The chain uses TRBV24-1 and TRBJ2-3; TRBD2 aligns across 7 bases. The CDR3 DNA reads as TGTGCCACCAGTGATGTGACTAGCCAGGATACGCAGTATTTT. Protein: CATSDVTSQDTQYF.